This T cell receptor beta chain was recorded in a study of cytomegalovirus exposure and HLA in healthy donors. Across the study: Earlier sequencing of 150 million to 200 million T cells yielded around 100 million unique TCR beta sequences. General study points: The authors confirmed in vitro that three CMV-associated chains were specific for CMV antigens. In a later analysis, across HLA loci, associated TCR counts were highest for DRB1, lowest for HLA-C.

PCR used 60 Vbeta primers and 13 Jbeta primers. Generated by immunoSEQ multiplex PCR, the TCRdb table keeps only in-frame clones and is missing some. The sample consists of roughly 250,000 clones, over 70% of them appearing once. As concerns this clone: Antigen unknown.

Germline-derived CDR1 and CDR2 are LGHNA and YNFKEQ. The CDR3 runs 16 residues. Deletions cut 0 bases from V and 6 bases from J, with 17 bases between. Sequencing was done on a sample of PBMCs. The source of this sequence is a girl under 10 years old in good health and CMV-seronegative. This chain joins TRBV4-2 and TRBJ1-2; no firm D call. CDR3 coding DNA: TGTGCCAGCAGCCAAGATCTTTACGGGGTATTACATGGCTACACCTTC. It codes for CASSQDLYGVLHGYTF.